A single sample gave rise to the 2 T cell receptor beta chains below, sequenced in a study of beta chain features in type 1 diabetes. cDNA synthesis used the whole RNA isolate, giving expressed TCRB sequences. Using immunoSEQ multiplex PCR, the repertoire was profiled, and TCRdb retains in-frame clones only, with some absent. The sample has some 150,000 clones; 9.2% are singletons. Sequenced sample: central memory CD4+ T cells from blood. These receptor sequences come from a man between 18 and 29 years old in good health.

This clone was seen a few times. The V call is TRBV13, the J call TRBJ2-1, with TRBD1 identical over 9 bases. The V segment lost 5 bases and the J segment 8 bases; nucleotides outside the gene matches: 7. CDR1 is PRHDT and CDR2 is FYEKMQ in the germline V gene (reference sequence). CDR3 length equals 14 residues. The CDR3 region has the DNA TGTGCCAGCAGCCTGCCGGACAGGGGATATGAGCAGTTCTTC. Its protein is CASSLPDRGYEQFF. Full variable domain (remainder filled in from reference TRBV13 and TRBJ2-1): AAGVIQSPRHLIKEKRETATLKCYPIPRHDTVYWYQQGPGQDPQFLISFYEKMQSDKGSIPDRFSAQQFSDYHSELNMSSLELGDSALYFCASSLPDRGYEQFFGPGTRLTVL.

This clone was seen a handful of times. V usage is TRBV6-5 and J usage is TRBJ1-2; D is unclear. The germline gives CDR1 MNHEY, CDR2 SVGAGI. Deletions cut 6 bases from V and 7 bases from J, with 12 bases between. The CDR3 spans 12 residues. CDR3 in DNA: TGTGCCAGCAGAACCGGAACTACTGGCTACACCTTC. It yields the protein CASRTGTTGYTF.